Below are 21 T cell receptor beta chains sequenced from a single sample in a study of blood T cell repertoires in COVID-19. Clones were sequenced by immunoSEQ multiplex PCR, and TCRdb holds only the in-frame ones, with some missing. The profile shows approximately 240,000 clones, approximately 86% of them singletons. The sequencing sample was made of peripheral blood. Every receptor here comes from a woman aged 25-40 years who had recovered from COVID-19.

Of note for this clone: One junction end disagrees with the germline gene, perhaps due to a read error. The chain is built from TRBV5-3 and TRBJ2-2, with D maybe TRBD2 (7 bases). TRBV5-3 is designated an ORF whose function remains uncertain. The CDR3 length is 15 residues. The CDR3 loop reads CARRFRGAKTGELFF. CDR3 sequence (DNA): TGTGCCAGAAGATTCCGGGGGGCGAAAACCGGGGAGCTGTTTTTT.

J is TRBJ2-5 and V is TRBV7-7; D is unclear. Germline loops: CDR1 SSHAT, CDR2 FNYEAQ (reference sequence). Trimming shortened V by 0 bases and J by 5 bases, and 7 bases separated the two germline ends. The CDR3 is 13 residues long. CDR3 sequence (DNA): TGTGCCAGCAGCTTAGCTAGTTTTGAGACCCAGTACTTC. Protein sequence: CASSLASFETQYF.

The chain uses TRBV7-2 and TRBJ2-7; 7 nucleotides align to TRBD1. This CDR3 has 15 amino acids. V lost 6 bases, J lost 6 bases, and 14 bases stayed unmatched. Looked up from germline, CDR1 is SGHTA and CDR2 is FQGNSA. The CDR3 DNA is TGTGCCAGCAGGGAAACAGGGGCCTTAACCTCCGAGCAGTACTTC. Encoded protein: CASRETGALTSEQYF. Filled out from reference TRBV7-2 and TRBJ2-7, the complete variable domain reads GAGVSQSPSNKVTEKGKDVELRCDPISGHTALYWYRQSLGQGLEFLIYFQGNSAPDKSGLPSDRFSAERTGGSVSTLTIQRTQQEDSAVYLCASRETGALTSEQYFGPGTRLTVT.

V is TRBV27 and J is TRBJ2-3; 7 nucleotides line up with TRBD2. Germline V lookup: CDR1 MNHEY, CDR2 SMNVEV (reference sequence). J gave up 6 bases and V 6 bases, and 12 bases lay outside the gene matches. The CDR3 sequence is 15 residues long. The chain's CDR3 is CASSLGSGPPDTQYF. As DNA, the CDR3 is TGTGCCAGCAGCCTAGGTAGCGGGCCCCCCGATACGCAGTATTTT.

This clone was seen a single time. V and J are TRBV7-9 and TRBJ2-1, with 7 positions matching TRBD2. Germline-derived CDR1 and CDR2 are SEHNR and FQNEAQ (reference sequence). V shed 2 bases and J 6 bases; nucleotides not matched to a gene: 7. There are 15 residues in the CDR3. In nucleotides, the CDR3 is TGTGCCAGCAGCTTACTAGCGGTTACGAGCAATGAGCAGTTCTTC. It encodes CASSLLAVTSNEQFF. The full variable domain, rest sourced from reference TRBV7-9 and TRBJ2-1, is DTGVSQNPRHKITKRGQNVTFRCDPISEHNRLYWYRQTLGQGPEFLTYFQNEAQLEKSRLLSDRFSAERPKGSFSTLEIQRTEQGDSAMYLCASSLLAVTSNEQFFGPGTRLTVL.

This chain connects TRBV5-1 to TRBJ2-3, with 7 bases matching TRBD1. From germline, CDR1 is SGHRS and CDR2 YFSETQ. CDR3 length: 16 residues. Trimming cost V 0 bases and J 0 bases; bases outside gene matches: 4. CDR3 loop: CASSLAGTVSTDTQYF. The CDR3 DNA follows: TGCGCCAGCAGCTTGGCCGGGACAGTTAGCACAGATACGCAGTATTTT.

The chain links TRBV19 to TRBJ2-1; the match to TRBD2 covers 7 bases. Germline values: CDR1 LNHDA, CDR2 SQIVND (reference sequence). The CDR3 extends over 16 amino acids. V was pared by 4 bases and J by 5 bases, with 11 bases of the junction left unmatched. In DNA, the CDR3 is TGTGCCAGTAGTAGACTACTCAGCGGGGAACACAATGAGCAGTTCTTC. Translated: CASSRLLSGEHNEQFF.

The rearrangement joins TRBV4-2 to TRBJ2-7, with a tentative D call TRBD1 (6 bases). V was shortened by 7 bases and J by 3 bases, with 25 bases between the two germline ends. The CDR3 contains 17 residues. CDR1 and CDR2 (germline): LGHNA, YNFKEQ. CDR3 loop: CASTPRSRGDRDYEQYF. The CDR3 DNA reads as TGTGCCAGCACCCCCCGTAGCAGGGGCGATAGAGACTACGAGCAGTACTTC.

The chain joins TRBV5-1 to TRBJ1-3; D is ambiguous. CDR3 length: 15 amino acids. Germline-derived CDR1 and CDR2 are SGHRS and YFSETQ. V was shortened by 5 bases and J by 0 bases, with 12 bases between the two germline ends. The CDR3 loop reads CASRREASSGNTIYF. CDR3 DNA sequence: TGCGCCAGCAGGCGGGAGGCTAGCTCTGGAAACACCATATATTTT.

The chain uses TRBV24-1 and TRBJ1-2, with D maybe TRBD1 (6 bases). The CDR3 consists of 13 residues. V lost 8 bases to trimming and J lost 5 bases, with 14 bases between them. Germline V gene sequence: CDR1 KGHDR, CDR2 SFDVKD. DNA for the CDR3: TGTGCCACCACGAAGGGGGTAAAATATGGCTACACCTTC. It yields the protein CATTKGVKYGYTF.

This clone was seen a handful of times. The chain joins TRBV27 to TRBJ2-1; 9 nucleotides match TRBD2. Germline V gene lookup returns CDR1 MNHEY and CDR2 SMNVEV (reference sequence). V shed 5 bases, J shed 4 bases, and the junction held 6 bases outside the gene matches. The CDR3 is made up of 15 amino acids. In DNA form, the CDR3 reads TGTGCCAGCAGTGTAGCGGGGGCCCCTTACAATGAGCAGTTCTTC. Translation: CASSVAGAPYNEQFF.

The chain joins TRBV4-1 to TRBJ1-2, with 9 positions matching TRBD1. CDR1 is MGHRA, CDR2 YSYEKL, per germline. The CDR3 spans 16 residues. V lost 1 base to trimming and J lost 8 bases; unmatched junction nucleotides: 11. CDR3 DNA sequence: TGCGCCAGCAGCCAAGGACAGGGGGTCGGGCGGGAAGGCTACACCTTC. Amino acid sequence: CASSQGQGVGREGYTF.

The J gene is TRBJ2-1, the V gene TRBV7-3; 11 bases line up with TRBD2. V lost 5 bases to trimming and J lost 2 bases; unmatched junction nucleotides: 5. The CDR3 totals 16 residues. Germline lookup yields CDR1 SGHTA and CDR2 FQGTGA. CDR3 sequence: CASSPSGGPTYNEQFF. CDR3 in DNA: TGTGCCAGCAGCCCTAGCGGGGGGCCGACCTACAATGAGCAGTTCTTC.

The chain links TRBV29-1 to TRBJ1-2; D is ambiguous. Germline V CDR1 and CDR2: SQVTM, ANQGSEA. Trimming removed 3 bases at V and 4 bases at J, with 9 bases between. The CDR3 covers 12 residues. The chain's CDR3 is CSVDLQSYGYTF. The CDR3 coding sequence is TGCAGCGTTGATTTACAGTCCTATGGCTACACCTTC. The complete variable domain, with remaining parts taken from reference TRBV29-1 and TRBJ1-2, reads SAVISQKPSRDICQRGTSLTIQCQVDSQVTMMFWYRQQPGQSLTLIATANQGSEATYESGFVIDKFPISRPNLTFSTLTVSNMSPEDSSIYLCSVDLQSYGYTFGSGTRLTVV.

This CDR3 is CAIRDSPYEQYF. DNA of the CDR3: TGTGCCATCAGGGACAGCCCCTACGAGCAGTACTTC. V is TRBV10-3 and J is TRBJ2-7, with D tentatively TRBD1 (6 bases). CDR3 length: 12 residues. V was pared by 6 bases and J by 2 bases, with 8 bases between. Germline V CDR1 and CDR2: ENHRY, SYGVKD.

In DNA form, the CDR3 reads TGTGCCAGCAGTCGTACAGGGATTAATGAGCAGTTCTTC. This translates into CASSRTGINEQFF. The chain carries TRBV27 and TRBJ2-1; D is perhaps TRBD1 (6 bases). CDR1 and CDR2 from the germline V gene are MNHEY and SMNVEV (reference sequence). This CDR3 comprises 13 residues. Trimming took 5 bases from V and 7 from J, leaving 12 bases between them.

CDR3 DNA sequence: TGTGCCAGCAGCGTTCAGTATAATTCACCCCTCCACTTT. Translation gives CASSVQYNSPLHF. J is TRBJ1-6 and V is TRBV9; D is uncertain. Trimming took 2 bases from V and 4 from J, leaving 4 bases between them. Germline CDR1 SGDLS, CDR2 YYNGEE. The CDR3 has 13 residues.

V and J are TRBV7-9 and TRBJ1-2; D unresolved. Germline assignment: CDR1 SEHNR and CDR2 FQNEAQ (reference sequence). Trimming took 5 bases from V and 1 from J, leaving 14 bases between them. The CDR3 has 15 amino acids. The chain's CDR3 is CASSPERVDNYGYTF. The CDR3 bases are TGTGCCAGCAGCCCAGAACGGGTAGATAACTATGGCTACACCTTC.

V usage is TRBV11-2 and J usage is TRBJ2-7, with TRBD2 matching 12 bases. CDR1 is SGHAT and CDR2 is FQNNGV in the germline V gene. Trimming removed 5 bases from V and 7 bases from J; junction bases left unmatched: 9. The CDR3 length is 15 residues. This CDR3 reads CASSTGASGGVEQYF. The CDR3 DNA follows: TGTGCCAGCAGCACAGGGGCTAGCGGGGGGGTGGAGCAGTACTTC.

The chain combines TRBV2 with TRBJ2-7; 12 nucleotides match TRBD2. Trimming cost V 7 bases and J 0 bases; bases outside gene matches: 7. The length of the CDR3 is 16 residues. CDR1 SNHLY and CDR2 FYNNEI come from the germline V gene. CDR3 DNA: TGTGCCAGCATAGGACTAGCGGGGACTAGCTCCTACGAGCAGTACTTC. The encoded protein is CASIGLAGTSSYEQYF.

This chain connects TRBV11-3 to TRBJ1-5; perhaps TRBD1 as D (5 bases). CDR1 is SGHNT and CDR2 is YENEEA in the germline V gene. Trimming removed 0 bases from V and 5 bases from J, with 26 bases in between. This CDR3 comprises 20 residues. CDR3 in DNA: TGTGCCAGCAGCTTAGATCTGCACTTGACAGCCCGGGGGAAATATCAGCCCCAGCATTTT. Encoded protein: CASSLDLHLTARGKYQPQHF.